This TCR beta chain emerged from a study of graft-versus-host responses after intestinal transplantation. About the study: Anti-thymocyte globulin was used for induction in all recipients, who then took tacrolimus and steroids for approximately three years.

Data came from immunoSEQ multiplex PCR; TCRdb stores just in-frame clones and leaves some out. The sample holds over 100,000 clones, roughly 96% seen once. Germline lookup yields CDR1 MGHRA and CDR2 YSYEKL. This CDR3 comprises 15 residues. The V end lost 6 bases, the J end lost 6 bases, and 19 bases lay between the germline ends. As concerns this clone: As yet, its antigen is unknown.

The source material was unstimulated CD8+ T cells sorted from spleen or lymph node cells, sampled before intestinal transplant. The source is a human donor who received an intestinal transplant. The chain has TRBV4-1 and TRBJ2-3, with D possibly TRBD2 on 5 matching bases. The CDR3 DNA sequence: TGCGCCAGCAGTCCGCCTAGCTCAAGTAAGGATACGCAGTATTTT. It specifies CASSPPSSSKDTQYF.